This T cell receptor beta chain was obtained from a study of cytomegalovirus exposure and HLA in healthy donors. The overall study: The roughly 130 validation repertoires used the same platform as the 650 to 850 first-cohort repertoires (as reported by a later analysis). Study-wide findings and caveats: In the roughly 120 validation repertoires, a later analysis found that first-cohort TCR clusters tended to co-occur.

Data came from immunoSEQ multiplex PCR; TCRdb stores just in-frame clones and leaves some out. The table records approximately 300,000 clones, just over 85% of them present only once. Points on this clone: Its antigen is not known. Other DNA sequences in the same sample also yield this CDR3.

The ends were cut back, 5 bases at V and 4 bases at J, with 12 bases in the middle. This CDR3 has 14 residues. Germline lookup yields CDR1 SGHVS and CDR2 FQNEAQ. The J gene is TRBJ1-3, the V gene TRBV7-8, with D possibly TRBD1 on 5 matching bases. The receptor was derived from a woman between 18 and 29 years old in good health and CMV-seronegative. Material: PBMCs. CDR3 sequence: CASSPQGGGNTIYF. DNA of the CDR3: TGTGCCAGCAGCCCTCAGGGTGGGGGAAACACCATATATTTT.